These 28 T cell receptor beta chains originate from one sample sequenced in a study of blood T cell repertoires in COVID-19. Repertoires were generated with immunoSEQ multiplex PCR, while TCRdb's copy carries only in-frame clones and drops some. The sample records 140,000 to 150,000 clones, around 90% being singletons. The specimen was peripheral blood. The receptors here all came from a human donor with COVID-19, enrolled during active disease. The donor label of this sample is uncertain.

The J gene is TRBJ2-1, the V gene TRBV5-4; 10 positions agree with TRBD2. The V segment lost 0 bases and the J segment 7 bases; nucleotides outside the gene matches: 10. Germline values: CDR1 SGHNT, CDR2 YYREEE (reference sequence). The CDR3 sequence is 17 residues long. The CDR3 loop reads CASSLVIMGLARNEQFF. As DNA, the CDR3 is TGTGCCAGCAGCTTGGTTATTATGGGACTAGCGAGGAATGAGCAGTTCTTC. The full variable domain, in which reference TRBV5-4 and TRBJ2-1 provide the parts outside the CDR3, is ETGVTQSPTHLIKTRGQQVTLRCSSQSGHNTVSWYQQALGQGPQFIFQYYREEENGRGNFPPRFSGLQFPNYSSELNVNALELDDSALYLCASSLVIMGLARNEQFFGPGTRLTVL.

The table lists this clone with a count of one. The rearrangement joins TRBV7-2 to TRBJ1-2, with 10 bases matching TRBD1. CDR1 and CDR2 from the germline V gene are SGHTA and FQGNSA. This CDR3 comprises 14 residues. Trimming cost V 1 base and J 8 bases; bases outside gene matches: 4. Here the CDR3 reads CASSLGQGASGYTF. CDR3 coding DNA: TGTGCCAGCAGCTTAGGACAGGGGGCGAGCGGCTACACCTTC. Full variable domain (remainder filled in from reference TRBV7-2 and TRBJ1-2): GAGVSQSPSNKVTEKGKDVELRCDPISGHTALYWYRQSLGQGLEFLIYFQGNSAPDKSGLPSDRFSAERTGGSVSTLTIQRTQQEDSAVYLCASSLGQGASGYTFGSGTRLTVV.

The J gene is TRBJ2-1, the V gene TRBV3-1 (or the pseudogene TRBV3-2); TRBD2 aligns across 8 bases. CDR1 is LGHDT, CDR2 YNNKEL, per germline (reference sequence). The CDR3 loop spans 17 amino acids. V lost 0 bases to trimming and J lost 0 bases; unmatched junction nucleotides: 4. CDR3 amino acids: CASSQDEGTSSYNEQFF. The CDR3 DNA reads TGTGCCAGCAGCCAAGATGAGGGGACTAGCTCCTACAATGAGCAGTTCTTC.

The chain carries TRBV5-1 and TRBJ2-5; possibly TRBD2 for D (7 bases). Trimming stripped 4 bases from V and 3 bases from J, with 19 bases between. The CDR3 length is 16 residues. Germline-derived CDR1 and CDR2 are SGHRS and YFSETQ. The CDR3 DNA sequence: TGCGCCAGCAGCCCTAGGGCGGGGGCAGGGGAAGAGACCCAGTACTTC. It codes for CASSPRAGAGEETQYF. The entire variable domain, with the rest obtained from reference TRBV5-1 and TRBJ2-5, is as follows: KAGVTQTPRYLIKTRGQQVTLSCSPISGHRSVSWYQQTPGQGLQFLFEYFSETQRNKGNFPGRFSGRQFSNSRSEMNVSTLELGDSALYLCASSPRAGAGEETQYFGPGTRLLVL.

The chain couples TRBV18 to TRBJ2-5; D is possibly TRBD2 (5 bases). The CDR3 covers 12 residues. Trimming left V 4 bases short and J 3 bases short, with 6 bases between. The V gene's germline CDR1 is KGHSH and CDR2 LQKENI. DNA for the CDR3: TGTGCCAGCTCACTGCGGGAAGAGACCCAGTACTTC. Its protein product is CASSLREETQYF.

The rearrangement links TRBV2 to TRBJ1-1, with D unclear. Trimming removed 10 bases at V and 3 bases at J, with 15 bases between. Looked up from germline, CDR1 is SNHLY and CDR2 is FYNNEI. There are 13 residues in the CDR3. The CDR3 coding sequence is TGTGCCACCCATTTGCTAGGATACACTGAAGCTTTCTTT. This codes for CATHLLGYTEAFF.

The rearrangement links TRBV27 to TRBJ2-3; 9 positions agree with TRBD1. Germline-derived CDR1 and CDR2 are MNHEY and SMNVEV (reference sequence). The ends lost 3 bases at V and 1 base at J; junction bases unmatched: 8. The CDR3 covers 17 residues. The CDR3 region is CASSLGPRTGGTDTQYF. In DNA form, the CDR3 reads TGTGCCAGCAGTTTGGGCCCCCGGACAGGGGGCACAGATACGCAGTATTTT.

A single count supports this clone. CDR3 bases: TGTGCCAGCTCACCATATGCGGGTAATGAAAAACTGTTTTTT. This encodes CASSPYAGNEKLFF. The genes are TRBV18 and TRBJ1-4; D call uncertain. The ends were cut back, 2 bases at V and 4 bases at J, with 8 bases in the middle. CDR1 and CDR2 from the germline V gene are KGHSH and LQKENI. The CDR3 covers 14 residues. The whole variable domain, remainder taken from reference TRBV18 and TRBJ1-4, is NAGVMQNPRHLVRRRGQEARLRCSPMKGHSHVYWYRQLPEEGLKFMVYLQKENIIDESGMPKERFSAEFPKEGPSILRIQQVVRGDSAAYFCASSPYAGNEKLFFGSGTQLSVL.

V is TRBV7-6 and J is TRBJ1-4, with D maybe TRBD1 (6 bases). The CDR3 covers 15 residues. With 6 bases removed from V and 8 bases from J, the gap between germline ends came to 19 bases. Per the germline V gene, CDR1 is SGHVS and CDR2 is FNYEAQ. DNA of the CDR3: TGTGCCAGCAGGTCCGCGCGGGGGGCGCGCGAAAAACTGTTTTTT. It yields the protein CASRSARGAREKLFF.

The rearrangement uses TRBV10-2 and TRBJ1-3; no firm D call. CDR3 length: 13 residues. Trimming pared 2 bases from V and 3 bases from J, leaving 5 bases between. Looked up from germline, CDR1 is WSHSY and CDR2 is SAAADI. CDR3 in DNA: TGCGCCAGCAGTGAGCTAGGTGGAAACACCATATATTTT. This translates into CASSELGGNTIYF.

This clone was found once. V usage is TRBV12-3 or TRBV12-4 and J usage is TRBJ1-1; no definite D call. The CDR3 covers 12 residues. V was clipped by 2 bases and J by 7 bases, with 8 bases between them. Here the CDR3 reads CASSLSGGEAFF. The CDR3 region has the DNA TGTGCCAGCAGTTTATCGGGTGGTGAAGCTTTCTTT.

V gene TRBV3-1 (or the pseudogene TRBV3-2) combines with J gene TRBJ2-1; TRBD2 agrees at 7 bases. The germline CDR1 and CDR2 sequences are LGHDT and YNNKEL (reference sequence). Trimming took 4 bases from V and 7 from J; bases not matched to a gene: 19. This CDR3 is built from 18 residues. The CDR3 region is CASSPPLAGEIIGNEQFF. In nucleotides, the CDR3 is TGTGCCAGCAGCCCCCCCCTTGCGGGAGAGATTATCGGTAATGAGCAGTTCTTC.

The chain joins TRBV7-9 to TRBJ2-3; 15 bases map to TRBD2. The length of the CDR3 is 18 residues. J gave up 0 bases and V 5 bases, and 6 bases lay outside the gene matches. The germline gives CDR1 SEHNR, CDR2 FQNEAQ (reference sequence). The CDR3 DNA reads as TGTGCCAGCAGCGAGGGACTAGCGGGGGGCACTAGCACAGATACGCAGTATTTT. This encodes CASSEGLAGGTSTDTQYF.

This chain uses TRBV6-5 with TRBJ2-5; 8 nucleotides match TRBD1. CDR3 length: 15 amino acids. The germline V gene encodes CDR1 MNHEY and CDR2 SVGAGI. Unmatched junction bases numbered 7, after V lost 5 bases and J lost 2 bases. The CDR3 region has the DNA TGTGCCAGCAGTACCGCCGGACAGGGACAAGAGACCCAGTACTTC. Translation gives CASSTAGQGQETQYF.

The V and J genes are TRBV5-1 and TRBJ2-7; no firm D call. The germline V and J ends were trimmed by 1 base and 7 bases, with 18 bases remaining between them. Per germline, CDR1 SGHRS and CDR2 YFSETQ. The CDR3 has 15 amino acids. The CDR3: CASSLTGGTPGEQYF. The CDR3 DNA is TGCGCCAGCAGCTTGACCGGTGGCACGCCAGGAGAGCAGTACTTC.

Regarding this clone: At one of its ends the junction is not consistent with the germline gene, which may arise from a read error. The chain combines TRBV9 with TRBJ2-5; 9 bases match TRBD2. CDR3 length: 15 amino acids. Germline loops: CDR1 SGDLS, CDR2 YYNGEE. As DNA, the CDR3 is TGTGCCCGCAGCGTAGCTGAGGCGGGGGGGGAGACCCAGTACTTC. As protein: CARSVAEAGGETQYF.

The V and J genes are TRBV10-1 and TRBJ2-3, with D possibly TRBD2 on 5 matching bases. The CDR3 length is 14 residues. Deletions cut 6 bases from V and 6 bases from J, with 16 bases between. Germline V gene data show CDR1 as WNHNN and CDR2 as SYGVQD (reference sequence). Written as DNA, the CDR3 is TGCGCCAGCAGGGAGAGGCCTACGGGGGATACGCAGTATTTT. It translates to CASRERPTGDTQYF.

The V gene is TRBV6-1, the J gene TRBJ2-2, with 10 positions matching TRBD1. Losses at the gene ends were 3 bases for V and 8 bases for J; bases not matched to a gene: 3. Germline lookup yields CDR1 MNHNS and CDR2 SASEGT. The CDR3 sequence is 14 residues long. In DNA, the CDR3 is TGTGCCAGCAGTGAGGTGGGACAGGGGGGGGAGCTGTTTTTT. Protein product: CASSEVGQGGELFF.

This clone was observed a handful of times. The J gene is TRBJ2-2, the V gene TRBV3-1 (or the pseudogene TRBV3-2), with D uncertain. The CDR3 has 12 residues. Germline CDR1 is LGHDT and CDR2 is YNNKEL (reference sequence). Trimming shortened V by 8 bases and J by 7 bases, and 11 bases separated the two germline ends. The CDR3: CASFGRFGELFF. The CDR3 nucleotides read TGTGCCAGCTTTGGCAGATTCGGGGAGCTGTTTTTT.

The chain is built from TRBV12-3 or TRBV12-4 and TRBJ1-2, with D possibly being TRBD1 (6 bases). The CDR3 contains 13 residues. Trimming pared 6 bases from V and 5 bases from J, leaving 13 bases between. CDR3 DNA: TGTGCCAGCAGCCTAAAGACAGGTTATGGCTACACCTTC. Amino acids: CASSLKTGYGYTF.

This chain links TRBV18 with TRBJ2-5; D not certain. V was clipped by 6 bases and J by 2 bases, with 10 bases between them. This CDR3 contains 13 residues. Germline V gene sequence: CDR1 KGHSH, CDR2 LQKENI. CDR3 loop: CASSQNRQETQYF. CDR3 nucleotides: TGTGCCAGCTCCCAAAACAGACAAGAGACCCAGTACTTC.

The chain carries TRBV27 and TRBJ2-5; D is possibly TRBD1 (6 bases). Germline V lookup: CDR1 MNHEY, CDR2 SMNVEV (reference sequence). V was clipped by 5 bases and J by 5 bases, with 15 bases between them. This CDR3 spans 14 amino acids. The CDR3 nucleotides read TGTGCCAGCAGTCCCCGGGCGAGGGGGGAGACCCAGTACTTC. This translates into CASSPRARGETQYF.

This chain uses TRBV4-2 with TRBJ1-4; weak D call: TRBD1 (6 bases). The CDR3 extends over 17 amino acids. Trimming shortened V by 4 bases and J by 5 bases, and 20 bases separated the two germline ends. The germline CDR1 and CDR2 sequences are LGHNA and YNFKEQ. The CDR3 nucleotides read TGTGCCAGCAGCCGCCAGTTTTTTCGGGGGGCGAATGAAAAACTGTTTTTT. Its translation is CASSRQFFRGANEKLFF.

V and J are TRBV2 and TRBJ1-5; 10 bases line up with TRBD1. The CDR3 length is 15 residues. Trimming took 6 bases from V and 4 from J; bases not matched to a gene: 6. The germline V gene encodes CDR1 SNHLY and CDR2 FYNNEI. CDR3 sequence reads: CASRWGQGLNQPQHF. Written as DNA, the CDR3 is TGTGCCAGCAGGTGGGGACAGGGGTTAAATCAGCCCCAGCATTTT.

This clone appeared once. V is TRBV5-1 and J is TRBJ2-3; 11 nucleotides match TRBD2. Trimming took 0 bases from V and 0 from J; bases not matched to a gene: 9. The CDR3 is made up of 19 amino acids. Germline CDR1 SGHRS, CDR2 YFSETQ. CDR3 sequence: CASSLGGTSGAFSTDTQYF. CDR3 bases: TGCGCCAGCAGCTTGGGAGGGACTAGCGGAGCCTTTAGCACAGATACGCAGTATTTT.

The chain uses TRBV19 and TRBJ2-2; TRBD2 agrees at 7 bases. The CDR3 totals 14 residues. The V and J ends lost 4 bases and 7 bases, in that order; junction bases with no gene match: 6. The germline V gene has CDR1 LNHDA and CDR2 SQIVND (reference sequence). CDR3 residues: CASSSEGRGGELFF. In DNA form, the CDR3 reads TGTGCCAGTAGTAGTGAGGGGAGGGGCGGGGAGCTGTTTTTT.

The chain carries TRBV6-5 and TRBJ2-5; D is ambiguous. The CDR3 loop spans 14 amino acids. Trimming removed 6 bases at V and 5 bases at J, with 16 bases between. Germline CDR1 MNHEY, CDR2 SVGAGI. CDR3 nucleotides: TGTGCCAGCAGGCTGACTGGGTTCGAGGAGACCCAGTACTTC. As protein: CASRLTGFEETQYF.

CDR3 loop: CASSRPQGVDEQFF. The CDR3 DNA is TGTGCCAGCAGCAGACCCCAGGGGGTGGATGAGCAGTTCTTC. The chain links TRBV5-4 to TRBJ2-1; 7 nucleotides agree with TRBD1. The CDR3 covers 14 residues. Germline V CDR1 and CDR2: SGHNT, YYREEE (reference sequence). Unmatched junction bases numbered 9, after V lost 4 bases and J lost 8 bases.